Following are 22 T cell receptor beta chains from one sample sequenced in a study of spatial heterogeneity in lung cancer. Findings and limits, study-wide: Counts of expanded alpha and beta TCRs within tumors tracked the tumor nonsynonymous mutation count.

MiXCR was run by TCRdb on the 5' RACE reads, yielding one entry per CDR3 protein. The data hold 4,500 to 6,500 distinct CDR3 sequences, with around a quarter observed a single time. For these TCRs, the target antigens are not known. Time point: sample taken at primary tumor resection. The input for sequencing was lung tumor tissue, taken at surgery. The receptor set was obtained from a male donor with early-stage non-small cell lung cancer.

By share, this clonotype counts as medium-sized. This rearrangement joins TRBV30 to TRBJ1-4, with D possibly being TRBD1 (5 bases). The CDR3 runs 12 residues. Trimming left V 5 bases short and J 8 bases short, with 12 bases between. The V gene's germline CDR1 is GTSNPN and CDR2 SVGIG (reference sequence). CDR3 in amino acids: CAWSRGIEKLFF. The CDR3 DNA reads TGTGCCTGGTCCCGGGGCATCGAAAAACTGTTTTTT.

By sample share, this clonotype is medium-sized (0.01 to 0.1%). The genes are TRBV10-3 and TRBJ2-3; 9 nucleotides line up with TRBD2. Germline-derived CDR1 and CDR2 are ENHRY and SYGVKD. J lost 1 base, V lost 6 bases, and 2 bases had no gene match. The CDR3 runs to 14 residues. The chain's CDR3 is CAIRLAGGTDTQYF. The CDR3 bases are TGTGCCATCAGACTAGCGGGCGGCACAGATACGCAGTATTTT.

V and J are TRBV20-1 and TRBJ2-2; D may be TRBD2 (5 bases). Germline V CDR1 and CDR2: DFQATT, SNEGSKA (reference sequence). V lost 0 bases, J lost 5 bases, and 10 bases lay in between. CDR3 size: 14 residues. CDR3 DNA sequence: TGCAGTGCTAGAGATTTAGGGAGAACCGGGGAGCTGTTTTTT. It translates to CSARDLGRTGELFF.

This chain links TRBV12-1 with TRBJ2-7. TRBV12-1 is labeled a pseudogene. The CDR3 totals 11 residues. CDR3 coding DNA: TGTGCCAGCCTTGCTTCCTACGAGCAGTACTTC. This codes for CASLASYEQYF.

The V gene is TRBV5-6, the J gene TRBJ2-5; 7 positions match TRBD1. This CDR3 contains 12 residues. The ends lost 9 bases at V and 4 bases at J; junction bases unmatched: 6. Germline V gives CDR1 SGHDT, CDR2 YYEEEE. CDR3 DNA sequence: TGTGCCACCGGACAGGTTGGAGAGACCCAGTACTTC. Amino acid sequence: CATGQVGETQYF.

Relative to its sample, this clonotype is medium-sized. This chain links TRBV27 with TRBJ2-1, with 8 bases aligning to TRBD2. This CDR3 region has 17 residues. The V and J ends lost 3 bases and 0 bases, in that order; junction bases with no gene match: 7. Germline V lookup: CDR1 MNHEY, CDR2 SMNVEV (reference sequence). The CDR3 DNA sequence: TGTGCCAGCAGTTTCGCCCGCGGGGGGAGCTCCTACAATGAGCAGTTCTTC. It specifies CASSFARGGSSYNEQFF.

The CDR3 here is CASSRSAGTYNEQFF. The CDR3 coding sequence is TGCGCCAGCAGCCGCAGTGCGGGCACCTACAATGAGCAGTTCTTC. The rearrangement uses TRBV4-3 and TRBJ2-1; D possibly corresponds to TRBD2 (5 bases). The V and J ends lost 4 bases and 2 bases respectively, with 12 bases between them. The CDR3 is made up of 15 amino acids. The germline CDR1 and CDR2 sequences are LGHNA and YSLEER.

V gene TRBV5-4 combines with J gene TRBJ2-6; D is perhaps TRBD1 or TRBD2 (5 bases each). This CDR3 has 17 residues. V was cut by 4 bases and J by 2 bases, with 16 bases left in between. The germline gives CDR1 SGHNT, CDR2 YYREEE (reference sequence). The CDR3 coding sequence is TGTGCCAGCAGCCCGTCTGACCGGGGCACTGGGGCCAACGTCCTGACTTTC. This gives the protein CASSPSDRGTGANVLTF.

By proportion, this clonotype is medium-sized. The chain uses TRBV6-1 and TRBJ2-1; 8 bases match TRBD2. The CDR3 sequence is 15 residues long. Germline lookup yields CDR1 MNHNS and CDR2 SASEGT. V gave up 3 bases and J gave up 4 bases; unmatched junction bases: 5. The CDR3 DNA follows: TGTGCCAGCAGTGAGTTCGGGGGGGAATACAATGAGCAGTTCTTC. Translated: CASSEFGGEYNEQFF.

By share of the sample, this clonotype is medium-sized. The CDR3 DNA sequence: TGCAGTGCCGATTCTCGGACAAGTAGACAAGAGACCCAGTACTTC. Translated, it gives CSADSRTSRQETQYF. This chain uses TRBV20-1 with TRBJ2-5, with a possible D match to TRBD1 (5 bases). The CDR3 contains 15 residues. The V end lost 6 bases, the J end lost 2 bases, and 19 bases lay between the germline ends. Germline V gene data show CDR1 as DFQATT and CDR2 as SNEGSKA (reference sequence).

By share of the sample, this clonotype is medium-sized. The genes are TRBV7-3 and TRBJ1-2; TRBD1 might be the D (6 bases). Between the trimmed V and J ends, which lost 5 bases and 7 bases, there was a span of 11 bases. The germline gives CDR1 SGHTA, CDR2 FQGTGA. The CDR3 is 12 residues long. CDR3: CASSNTGIGYTF. CDR3 DNA sequence: TGTGCCAGCAGCAACACAGGGATTGGCTACACCTTC.

V is TRBV3-1 and J is TRBJ2-3; 13 nucleotides match TRBD2. This CDR3 has 17 amino acids. V was pared by 0 bases and J by 4 bases, with 4 bases of the junction left unmatched. Germline V CDR1 and CDR2: LGHDT, YNNKEL (reference sequence). The DNA for the CDR3 is TGTGCCAGCAGCCAAGAACTAGGACTAGCGGGAGCAGATACGCAGTATTTT. Translation: CASSQELGLAGADTQYF.

The J gene is TRBJ1-2, the V gene TRBV3-1; D unclear. The CDR3 is made up of 12 amino acids. Trimming stripped 5 bases from V and 4 bases from J, with 8 bases between. Germline V gene data show CDR1 as LGHDT and CDR2 as YNNKEL (reference sequence). The CDR3 region has the DNA TGTGCCAGCAGCACTCAAAGCTATGGCTACACCTTC. It translates to CASSTQSYGYTF.

In this sample, this clonotype turned up many times. This chain links TRBV27 with TRBJ1-2; D perhaps matches TRBD1 (5 bases). Germline V gene lookup returns CDR1 MNHEY and CDR2 SMNVEV (reference sequence). The CDR3 spans 13 residues. V shed 2 bases and J shed 4 bases, with 8 bases lying between them. The CDR3 here is CASSLQGGYGYTF. The CDR3 DNA is TGTGCCAGCAGTTTACAGGGAGGCTATGGCTACACCTTC.

The V call is TRBV28, the J call TRBJ2-7; D remains ambiguous. The length of the CDR3 is 11 residues. V lost 8 bases to trimming and J lost 2 bases, with 7 bases between them. Per germline, CDR1 MDHEN and CDR2 SYDVKM. Here the CDR3 reads CASLGPYEQYF. The CDR3, as DNA: TGTGCCAGCTTGGGCCCCTACGAGCAGTACTTC.

This clonotype is termed medium-sized. The genes are TRBV19 and TRBJ1-2; 7 bases line up with TRBD1. V trimming: 7 bases; J trimming: 7 bases; junction bases outside the gene matches: 6. Germline V lookup: CDR1 LNHDA, CDR2 SQIVND (reference sequence). The CDR3 loop spans 12 amino acids. CDR3 sequence: CASKRTGSGYTF. CDR3 nucleotides: TGTGCCAGTAAAAGGACAGGAAGTGGCTACACCTTC.

This clonotype is termed medium-sized (0.01 to 0.1%). The V call is TRBV11-3, the J call TRBJ2-1; D is undetermined. This CDR3 spans 15 amino acids. Looked up from germline, CDR1 is SGHNT and CDR2 is YENEEA. V was cut by 4 bases and J by 0 bases, with 10 bases left in between. The chain's CDR3 is CASSYGRVSYNEQFF. The CDR3 DNA reads TGTGCCAGCAGCTACGGTAGAGTCTCCTACAATGAGCAGTTCTTC.

The chain employs TRBV4-2 and TRBJ2-2; 13 bases map to TRBD2. This CDR3 comprises 20 residues. Per the germline V gene, CDR1 is LGHNA and CDR2 is YNFKEQ. J was trimmed by 0 bases and V by 4 bases; bases with no gene match: 11. The CDR3 bases are TGTGCCAGCAGCCGCCAAAGGAGCGGACTAGCGGGGGCGAACACCGGGGAGCTGTTTTTT. Translating it yields CASSRQRSGLAGANTGELFF.

In its sample, this clonotype is medium-sized. V usage is TRBV4-1 and J usage is TRBJ2-1; 10 nucleotides match TRBD2. Germline V gives CDR1 MGHRA, CDR2 YSYEKL. The CDR3 totals 18 residues. The trim removed 0 bases at V and 6 bases at J, leaving 11 bases unmatched. The chain's CDR3 is CASSQEPPLAGAFNEQFF. In DNA, the CDR3 is TGCGCCAGCAGCCAAGAACCACCCCTAGCGGGAGCATTCAATGAGCAGTTCTTC.

At least ten counts were recorded for this clonotype. This sequence joins TRBV4-1 and TRBJ2-1, with 11 nucleotides matching TRBD2. The CDR3 is made up of 19 amino acids. The junction had 16 bases not matched to a gene; V was cut back by 4 bases and J by 5 bases. CDR1 is MGHRA and CDR2 is YSYEKL in the germline V gene. The CDR3 DNA follows: TGCGCCAGCAGCCGCCCTCTTGTTAGCGGGAGGGCCTGGGACAATGAGCAGTTCTTC. Protein sequence: CASSRPLVSGRAWDNEQFF.

This clonotype qualifies as medium-sized. This chain connects TRBV7-3 to TRBJ2-1; TRBD2 aligns across 13 bases. The germline gives CDR1 SGHTA, CDR2 FQGTGA. V lost 0 bases, J lost 9 bases, and 8 bases stayed unmatched. This CDR3 region has 17 residues. CDR3 residues: CASSLTWTSGSNGEQFF. The CDR3 bases are TGTGCCAGCAGCTTAACGTGGACTAGCGGGAGTAATGGTGAGCAGTTCTTC.

This clonotype has at least ten counts. The chain combines TRBV28 with TRBJ2-7, with D perhaps assigned TRBD1 or TRBD2 (5 bases each). V was shortened by 2 bases and J by 4 bases, with 18 bases between the two germline ends. This CDR3 has 16 amino acids. Germline V gene data show CDR1 as MDHEN and CDR2 as SYDVKM. The CDR3 nucleotides read TGTGCCAGCAGTTTAAAAGGGACGGCCAGATTATACGAGCAGTACTTC. It codes for CASSLKGTARLYEQYF.